This TCR beta chain was observed in a study of T cell repertoires in ileal Crohn's disease. Overall study results and limits: All patients with clonality above 26.8% had endoscopic recurrence. Clonal expansions were more frequent in active smokers than non-smokers at surgery.

Measured with immunoSEQ multiplex PCR; TCRdb has only the in-frame clones, and not every one. Here the sample spans 55,000 to 65,000 clones, roughly nine tenths being singletons. The CDR3 sequence is 16 residues long. From germline, CDR1 is SGHKS and CDR2 YYEKEE (reference sequence). Unmatched junction bases numbered 8, after V lost 0 bases and J lost 2 bases. Time point specified: neoterminal ileum biopsy at postoperative endoscopy, about 6 months after surgery. Remarks on this clone: Its specificity is unknown.

This chain uses TRBV5-5 with TRBJ2-7, with 7 bases that match TRBD1. Source material: ileal tissue. This TCR came from an adult with Crohn's disease. CDR3 in DNA: TGTGCCAGCAGCTTGGAACCCGGGACAGTAACCTACGAGCAGTACTTC. Translating it yields CASSLEPGTVTYEQYF.